The source of this T cell receptor (beta chain) is a study of cytomegalovirus exposure and HLA in healthy donors (dated by TCRdb to the late 2010s). Regarding the study in general: According to an earlier analysis of 587 of the donors, about 179 million T cells yielded roughly 110 million unique TCR beta sequences and about 280 Gb of sequence data. To study patterns of TCR occurrence, a later analysis re-analyzed previously published TCR beta repertoires from 666 donors and added high-resolution HLA genotyping. Of the roughly 410 genotyped donors, more than 75% were placed in the genetic ancestry cluster associated with self-reported Caucasian donors. The study combined high-throughput TCR immunosequencing, statistical association of individual TCRs with disease status, and machine learning to predict cytomegalovirus infection status. The T cell repertoires of roughly 660 subjects were profiled by immunosequencing and related to cytomegalovirus serostatus. Because of strong linkage in the cohort, 4 to 6 DR-DQ haplotypes were treated as single units for association and clustering. HLA typing included class I and class II loci at four-digit resolution. An earlier analysis of 587 of the donors used high-throughput TCR beta sequencing to judge whether each TCR beta V gene segment behaved as functional or pseudogenic. Rather than drawing on any new phenotypic data, the later analysis identified candidate immune exposures from TCR beta sequences and the way those sequences occurred across donors. On average, around 200,000 unique TCR beta nucleotide sequences were sequenced per donor among some 430 genotyped donors of the cohort, with about 17% of those sequences being non-productive. In addition to the first cohort of about 650 subjects, a separate validation cohort of 130 or so different subjects was used. The number of donors typed differed by locus, with roughly 620-640 for A, B, C, DRB1 and DQB1, 522 for DQA1, 606 for DPA1, and around 450 for DPB1. The study aimed to test whether signatures of past pathogen exposure could be identified by cataloging public T cell receptors. All discovery cohort repertoires had been generated on a single sequencing platform. Approximately 310 gigabases of sequencing data and tens of millions of unique TCR sequences were included in an early release covering about 620 HLA-typed donors. In a later genetic analysis, genome-wide SNP genotypes for about 60% of the 666 donors were used, and that subset was treated as a discovery cohort. Alongside the repertoire data, information on donor age, sex, ethnicity and CMV serostatus was compiled. What the research found in general, with its limitations: An earlier analysis of around 600 of the donors showed that most TCR beta V segments appeared in productive rearrangements either about 87% or about 30% of the time, which broadly matched IMGT annotations. Cytomegalovirus status was reported to be diagnosed by the classifier with high specificity and sensitivity in both the original and validation cohorts. Across donors, most TCR sequences were observed very rarely, whereas some public TCRs were present in many individuals. Correlated functional status among segregating V segments might reflect linkage disequilibrium, but an unknown experimental factor could not be ruled out. In a later analysis, the rate of TCR association differed among HLA loci, with DRB1 alleles having the most associated TCRs and HLA-C alleles having the fewest. Several of the top co-occurrence clusters appeared to be linked to parvovirus B19, influenza, CMV and Epstein-Barr virus, according to a later analysis. The 87-base-pair reads could not distinguish some IMGT-functional V segments, including TRBV6-2 and TRBV6-3, so those segments were excluded. An association between a missense DCLRE1C variant and V-gene and J-gene trimming of TCR beta chains was found in a later genetic analysis and replicated in an independent cohort. At a false discovery rate of 0.05, a later analysis linked 15,000 to 20,000 TCR beta sequences to specific HLA alleles. A further reported finding was that TCR beta sequences accurately predicted the HLA-A and HLA-B alleles for most subjects in the first cohort. A later analysis found that HLA-associated TCR beta chains were more clonally expanded and had lower generation probabilities than equally common non-associated chains. The earlier analysis of approximately 540 of the donors excluded 15 to 20 rarely observed V segments, including chromosome 9 orphons, because counts were too low. The study listed 164 TCR beta chains as associated with cytomegalovirus. In a later genetic analysis, fewer N-insertions in productive TCRs were reported among donors in an Asian-associated ancestry cluster than the approximately 670-donor mean. A cluster of highly shared sequence variants was judged likely to be a technical artifact of the sequencing pipeline. Presence/absence analyses assumed roughly uniform sequencing depth across donors, an assumption that may not hold. HLA typing was unavailable for some donors at each locus, so association tests used only the typed subset. Strong co-occurrence of HLA alleles, especially DR and DQ, made assigning TCR associations to individual alleles difficult. According to the authors, the approach could potentially be generalized to other disease states and immunological phenotypes. In vitro tests confirmed that a few of the cytomegalovirus-associated TCR beta chains recognize cytomegalovirus antigens. According to a later analysis, most CMV-associated TCR beta chains appeared to be HLA-restricted, and the HLA associations seemed to be driven largely by CMV exposure. In this cohort, only TCR beta chains were sequenced, and detectable features were limited by the absence of alpha or paired-chain data. For the cohort, immune exposure information was limited to CMV serostatus.

The CDR3 runs 15 amino acids, cysteine and phenylalanine included. The only DNA kept is the CDR3, 45 bases in frame from the first base. As encoded in the germline V gene, CDR1 is MNHEY while CDR2 is SVGAGI. Comments on this clone: Its antigen remains undetermined. An end of the junction does not agree with germline; a read error may underlie this.

The cohort comprised approximately 700 healthy bone marrow donors. Cohort members were all nominally healthy when sampled, although unrecorded immune exposures were likely present. The donor tested CMV seropositive, placing the donor among the roughly 300 seropositive members of the cohort. Each donor provided a peripheral blood sample, and peripheral blood mononuclear cells were used for TCR beta sequencing. The Qiagen DNeasy Blood Extraction Kit was used to extract genomic DNA from the blood cell samples. The library was obtained by the immunoSEQ multiplex PCR assay. A mixture of 60 forward primers for TCR Vbeta segments and 13 reverse primers for TCR Jbeta segments was used in the multiplex PCR. The CDR3 region of rearranged TCR beta genes was amplified from genomic DNA by a multiplex PCR assay. On the Illumina HiSeq System, the amplified TCR beta libraries were sequenced as 87-base-pair reads. In the paper's pipeline: In a later analysis, 80 million or so unique TCR beta chains were counted across the roughly 670 repertoires, and roughly 11 million of these chains were shared by at least two donors. To remove PCR and sequencing errors, raw reads were error-corrected and collapsed into unique sequences using a nearest-neighbor algorithm that merged closely related sequences. To assign V, D and J gene segments, CDR3 sequences were aligned to IMGT reference sequences. For a sequence to be retained, a match of at least six nucleotides to both a V gene segment and a J gene segment was required. Rearrangements were called productive when the CDR3 lacked stop codons and stayed in frame with V and J; all others were non-productive. CDR3 was defined by IMGT convention, running from the second conserved V-encoded cysteine to the conserved J-encoded phenylalanine. In an earlier analysis of approximately 500 of the donors, sequences lacking an unambiguous match to a single V gene segment were excluded. In an earlier analysis of approximately 500 of the donors, a V segment was called functional when productive rearrangements were above 56.7%, and segregating when the standard deviation between donors exceeded 5%. A statistical classification framework was developed to diagnose cytomegalovirus status using the catalog of TCR beta chain sequences. In a later analysis, V and J genes were assigned by comparing TCR nucleotide sequences against IMGT/GENE-DB human TR gene sequences. Using the TCRdist pipeline, a later analysis assigned CDR3 sequences along with most-parsimonious VDJ recombination scenarios. A later analysis defined each TCR beta chain by its CDR3 amino acid sequence plus V-gene family, and excluded reads lacking a unique V-gene family. In a later analysis, fewer than 600 highly shared, low-generation-probability nucleotide sequences were removed to address suspected cross-contamination and a sequencing artifact. In a later analysis, a clonal expansion index was calculated for each public chain from normalized within-repertoire ranks of inferred template counts. In a later analysis, generation probabilities were computed using a VDJ recombination model fitted to out-of-frame rearrangements, and the results were checked against IGoR. A later analysis scored TCR-TCR, TCR-HLA and TCR-CMV co-occurrence with hypergeometric tests, applying a repertoire-size bias correction to TCR pairs. False discovery rates were estimated in a later analysis by permuting HLA or CMV assignments 20 times. In a later analysis, co-occurring TCRs were grouped using DBSCAN, with TCRdist sequence similarity added in when clustering inside HLA-allele-positive subsets. Repertoires with fewer than 30,000 or more than 120,000 public chains, plus five repertoires with anomalous nucleotide sharing, were excluded from co-occurrence clustering. TCRdb provides this immuneACCESS table in a form limited to in-frame rearrangements. Some clones are lacking; in checked studies, under half of them reflect an unresolved V gene, and why the rest are absent is not known. V and J calls and clone size come straight from that table; D and trimming were deduced from the DNA. The sample table lists approximately 180,000 clones, around 79% of them with a count of one. The ten largest clones add up to 6% to 7% of the sample.

This TCR came from a man in his forties or fifties in good health and CMV-seropositive. The chain is made from TRBV6-5 and TRBJ2-6; the D gene is possibly TRBD1, with 5 bases matching. The sample comprised PBMCs. The nucleotide sequence is TGTGCCAGCAGTTGGCAGGCCTCTGGGGCCAACGGCCTGACTTTC. Its protein is CASSWQASGANGLTF.